This TCR beta chain was sequenced in a study of T cell responses to AZD1222 COVID-19 vaccine (dated by TCRdb to the early 2020s). Describing the broader study: A total of over 230 trial participants underwent TCR sequencing, of whom approximately 200 had received two doses of AZD1222 and roughly 26 had received two doses of the MenACWY control vaccine. Enrollment into the trials was organized by age into subgroups of 18-55, 56-69 and 70-plus years, and those subgroups contained approximately 150, 30 and 60 TCR-sequenced participants, respectively.

Beyond this particular receptor, the publication reports: Conclusions about previously exposed vaccinees are limited, since just six AZD1222 recipients were seropositive for SARS-CoV-2 at baseline. Most participants were white British and females outnumbered males, and the authors suggested that clonal diversity may have been underestimated. Because no samples from the day 14 peak response were available, repertoires could be characterized only after the peak T cell response. In the small 56-69-year group, the increase in depth fell short of significance, most likely because of low power. Spike-specific TCR breadth and depth rose significantly after two AZD1222 doses compared with day 0 and with MenACWY recipients. The whole spike protein was spanned by vaccine-associated CD4 TCRs, and dominant responses were seen in regions 160-218 and 743-854. Nearly half of unique spike-specific TCRs reportedly recognized epitopes outside regions mutated in the B.1.351 and B.1.1.7 variants.

Its CDR3 holds 14 amino acids, cysteine through phenylalanine. Only the CDR3 portion is preserved as DNA: 42 bases, with reading frame beginning at the first base. Trimming removed 5 bases from V and 5 bases from J, leaving 13 bases between the germline ends. CDR1 and CDR2 are drawn from the germline V gene: MDHEN, SYDVKM. This sample's time point label indicates: about 28 days (+/-7) after the second vaccine dose. The sample's treatment or condition label, decoded: meningococcal conjugate vaccine given as trial control. Samples from vaccinated people were obtained from the UK trials COV001 and COV002, which included a single-blind randomized controlled phase 2/3 trial of AZD1222 (ChAdOx1 nCoV-19) in healthy adults. For TCRbeta chain sequencing, PBMC samples from trial participants were taken at day 0 and at day 28 after the second dose. The CDR3 regions of human TCRbeta chains were analyzed by immunosequencing. In the paper's pipeline: TCRs in the repertoires were compared against a reference library of SARS-CoV-2-specific TCRs that had been generated with the MIRA antigen-specificity platform. Breadth was defined as the fraction of unique TCRs that were SARS-CoV-2-associated, and depth was defined as the fraction of total T cells that were SARS-CoV-2-associated. Using the MIRA data, every spike-specific TCR was mapped to the spike region that the TCR reacted to and assigned to either a CD4 or a CD8 class. Log10-transformed breadth and depth values were compared by one-way ANOVA with Sidak's multiple comparisons tests. Sourced from immuneACCESS, this table was stored by TCRdb with only in-frame sequences that have V and J called. A share of the clones is absent; for the studies checked, an unresolved V gene accounts for under half, and the remainder has no known explanation. V and J calls and clone size are copied from that table; D and trimming were computed from the DNA. The sample table holds 200,000 to 250,000 clones, of which about 94% were seen once. The ten largest clones represent roughly 1.8% of the sample.

Turning to this clone: The antigen it binds to is not known. Nothing much larger sits one base from this clone, and base qualities are not available.

The rearranged segments are TRBV28 and TRBJ1-5; the D gene is perhaps TRBD1, on 5 matching bases. Sequences were derived from peripheral blood, sampled 28 days after the second dose of the MenACWY control vaccine. This sequence was found in an adult who received the MenACWY meningococcal vaccine as a control. The DNA sequence follows: TGTGCCAGCAGTCTCGGGGGGGAATATCAGCCCCAGCATTTT. It translates as CASSLGGEYQPQHF.